This T cell receptor beta chain was observed in a study of blood T cell repertoires in COVID-19. Across the study: In each case, the material was cDNA or gDNA derived from T cells, B-cell-depleted T cells, or PBMCs.

Under the authors' procedure: Counts of nucleated cells, estimated from reference gene primer amplification, were obtained. Here immunoSEQ multiplex PCR was the method, and the copy in TCRdb shows in-frame clones only, minus some. The V and J calls and the clone size are those of that table, but D and trimming were determined from the DNA. Among around 310,000 clones listed, around 89% were seen once. Note on this clone: The sample contains more than one DNA sequence encoding this CDR3.

The TCR originated in a woman in her sixties with acute or convalescent COVID-19. What was sequenced was peripheral blood.

The chain's CDR3 is CASSLEGGNSPLHF. CDR3 in DNA: TGTGCCAGCAGCTTAGAAGGGGGTAATTCACCCCTCCACTTT. The rearrangement joins TRBV7-9 to TRBJ1-6, with a tentative D call TRBD1 (6 bases). Germline CDR1 and CDR2: SEHNR and FQNEAQ (reference sequence). The ends were cut back, 1 base at V and 6 bases at J, with 7 bases in the middle. This CDR3 has 14 amino acids.